The rows below give T cell receptor beta chains drawn from one sample of a study of cytomegalovirus exposure and HLA in healthy donors. Libraries were prepared by immunoSEQ multiplex PCR; TCRdb keeps only in-frame clonotypes and omits some of them. The sample records 99,000 or so clones, about 80% being singletons. The material sequenced was PBMCs. These receptors all come from a woman under 30 in good health and CMV-seropositive. Each CDR3 is given with its conserved first and last residue.

cdr3_length | j_call | v_call | cdr3_aa
9 | TRBJ2-7 | TRBV27 | CASGREQYF
15 | TRBJ1-6 | TRBV19 | CASSILERVASPLHF
17 | TRBJ2-1 | TRBV13 | CASSHAPGLAGVDEQFF
13 | TRBJ1-1 | TRBV21-1 | CASTSLAVTEAFF
17 | TRBJ1-6 | TRBV2 | CASSAGTGGSYNSPLHF
15 | TRBJ2-1 | TRBV11-2 | CASSLDAGAYNEQFF
14 | TRBJ2-1 | TRBV28 | CASTQAESYNEQFF
13 | TRBJ1-1 | TRBV30 | CAWSVGGYTEAFF
12 | TRBJ2-3 | TRBV11-2 | CASSLSGDTQYF
15 | TRBJ2-1 | TRBV5-1 | CASSLQQISYNEQFF
16 | TRBJ1-1 | TRBV7-9 | CASSVRRKDRATEAFF
14 | TRBJ2-1 | TRBV18 | CASSPLAGNNEQFF
14 | TRBJ2-3 | TRBV6-6 | CASSGDRGGNTQYF
13 | TRBJ1-1 | TRBV28 | CASSSGWDTEAFF
9 | TRBJ1-5 | TRBV6-6 | CASGQPQHF
15 | TRBJ2-7 | TRBV4-2 | CASSQASGSLNEQYF
13 | TRBJ2-7 | TRBV9 | CASSAGQGNEQYF
17 | TRBJ2-1 | TRBV9 | CASSGIETVKAYNEQFF
13 | TRBJ2-7 | TRBV5-1 | CATQAESSYEQYF
15 | TRBJ2-1 | TRBV30 | CAWSVAAGGLDEQFF
16 | TRBJ2-1 | TRBV14 | CASSQYDGSSGNEQFF
11 | TRBJ1-1 | TRBV2 | CASRGQTEAFF
15 | TRBJ2-7 | TRBV15 | CATSRDPGLSYEQYF
14 | TRBJ1-2 | TRBV13 | CASSHGQQPYGYTF
11 | TRBJ2-1 | TRBV29-1 | CSVQGGHEQFF
11 | TRBJ1-1 | TRBV20-1 | CSEDRHTEAFF
15 | TRBJ2-1 | TRBV5-1 | CASSFWAGETNEQFF
15 | TRBJ1-6 | TRBV7-3 | CASSSTGGPYTPLHF
15 | TRBJ2-1 | TRBV7-2 | CASSLRLAGEAEQFF
15 | TRBJ2-3 | TRBV10-1 | CASSELNRATDTQYF
14 | TRBJ1-5 | TRBV5-5 | CASSTQAYNQPQHF
15 | TRBJ2-7 | TRBV28 | CASSVRAGGAYEQYF
15 | TRBJ1-1 | TRBV28 | CASSALQTGYTEAFF
11 | TRBJ2-7 | TRBV30 | CAWSRVGEQYF
13 | TRBJ2-7 | TRBV28 | CASSFTASSEQYF
15 | TRBJ2-1 | TRBV6-5 | CASRAPGISYNEQFF
14 | TRBJ2-1 | TRBV10-1 | CATSPGDSYNEQFF
16 | TRBJ2-3 | TRBV28 | CASLGHRTISTDTQYF